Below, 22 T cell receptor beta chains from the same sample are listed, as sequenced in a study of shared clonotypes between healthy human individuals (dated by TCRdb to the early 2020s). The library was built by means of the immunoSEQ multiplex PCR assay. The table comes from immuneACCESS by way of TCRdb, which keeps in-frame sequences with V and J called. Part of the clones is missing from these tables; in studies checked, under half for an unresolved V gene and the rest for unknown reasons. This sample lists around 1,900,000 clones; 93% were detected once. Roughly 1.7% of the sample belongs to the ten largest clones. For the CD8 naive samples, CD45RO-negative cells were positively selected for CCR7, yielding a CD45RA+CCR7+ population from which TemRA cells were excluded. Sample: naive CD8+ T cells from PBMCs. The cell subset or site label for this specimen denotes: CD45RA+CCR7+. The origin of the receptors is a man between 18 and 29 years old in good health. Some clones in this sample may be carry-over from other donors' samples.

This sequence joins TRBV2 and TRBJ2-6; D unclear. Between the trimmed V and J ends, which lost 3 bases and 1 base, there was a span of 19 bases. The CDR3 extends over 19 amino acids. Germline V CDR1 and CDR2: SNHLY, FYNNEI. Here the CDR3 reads CASSDLRTLVGSGANVLTF. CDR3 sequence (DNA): TGTGCCAGCAGTGATTTGAGGACCCTGGTCGGGTCTGGGGCCAACGTCCTGACTTTC.

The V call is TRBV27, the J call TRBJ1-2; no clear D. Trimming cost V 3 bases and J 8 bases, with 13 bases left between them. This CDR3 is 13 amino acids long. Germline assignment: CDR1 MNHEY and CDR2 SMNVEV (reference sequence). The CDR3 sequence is CASSFEGFGGYTF. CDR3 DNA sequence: TGTGCCAGCAGTTTTGAGGGTTTTGGGGGCTACACCTTC.

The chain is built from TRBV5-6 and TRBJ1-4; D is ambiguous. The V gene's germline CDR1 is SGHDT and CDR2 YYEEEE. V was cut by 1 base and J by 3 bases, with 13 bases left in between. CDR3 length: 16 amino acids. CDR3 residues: CASSLSGVMANEKLFF. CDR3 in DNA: TGTGCCAGCAGCTTGAGCGGGGTCATGGCTAATGAAAAACTGTTTTTT.

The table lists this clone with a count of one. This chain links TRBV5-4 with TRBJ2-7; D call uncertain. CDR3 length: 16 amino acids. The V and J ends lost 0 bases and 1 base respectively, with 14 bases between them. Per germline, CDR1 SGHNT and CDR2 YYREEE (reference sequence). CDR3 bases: TGTGCCAGCAGCTTGGGGATGGTAGAAGGATCCTACGAGCAGTACTTC. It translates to CASSLGMVEGSYEQYF.

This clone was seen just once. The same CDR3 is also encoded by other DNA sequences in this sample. The CDR3 region is CASSLGTGVNYGYTF. The CDR3 nucleotides are TGTGCCAGCAGCTTGGGGACAGGGGTGAACTATGGCTACACCTTC. V and J are TRBV7-9 and TRBJ1-2; TRBD1 matches 10 bases. CDR3 length: 15 amino acids. The V gene end was trimmed by 3 bases and the J gene end by 2 bases; junction bases not matched to a gene: 3. Germline V CDR1 and CDR2: SEHNR, FQNEAQ (reference sequence).

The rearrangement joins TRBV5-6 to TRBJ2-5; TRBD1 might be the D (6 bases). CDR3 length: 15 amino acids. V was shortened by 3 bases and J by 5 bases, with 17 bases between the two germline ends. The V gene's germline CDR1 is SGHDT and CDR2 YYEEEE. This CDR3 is CASSYPTGMGETQYF. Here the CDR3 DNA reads TGTGCCAGCAGCTACCCGACAGGCATGGGGGAGACCCAGTACTTC.

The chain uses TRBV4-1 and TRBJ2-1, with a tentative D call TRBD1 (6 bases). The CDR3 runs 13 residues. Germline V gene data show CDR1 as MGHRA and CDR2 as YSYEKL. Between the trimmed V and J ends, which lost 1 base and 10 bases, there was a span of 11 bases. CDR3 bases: TGCGCCAGCAGCCAAGGCGTAGGGGGAGAGCAGTTCTTC. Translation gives CASSQGVGGEQFF.

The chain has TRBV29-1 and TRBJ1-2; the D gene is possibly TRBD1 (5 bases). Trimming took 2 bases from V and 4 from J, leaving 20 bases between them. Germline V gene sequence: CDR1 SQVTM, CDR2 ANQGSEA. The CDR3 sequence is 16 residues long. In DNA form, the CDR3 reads TGCAGCGTTGAACAACAGGCTACTTTGGTTGTCTATGGCTACACCTTC. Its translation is CSVEQQATLVVYGYTF.

In DNA form, the CDR3 reads TGTGCCAGCAGCTTAGGCCGCCCCGGGACAGGGGGCGTTGGGTATGGCTACACCTTC. Amino acid sequence: CASSLGRPGTGGVGYGYTF. V usage is TRBV13 and J usage is TRBJ1-2; 12 bases map to TRBD1. The germline V gene encodes CDR1 PRHDT and CDR2 FYEKMQ (reference sequence). V lost 0 bases, J lost 5 bases, and 13 bases stayed unmatched. CDR3 length: 19 residues.

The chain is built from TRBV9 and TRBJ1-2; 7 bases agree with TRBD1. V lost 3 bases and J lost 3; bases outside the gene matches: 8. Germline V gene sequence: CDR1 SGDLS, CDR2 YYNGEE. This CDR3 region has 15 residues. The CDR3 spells CASSEGTVRDYGYTF. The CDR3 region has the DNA TGTGCCAGCAGCGAGGGGACAGTCCGCGACTATGGCTACACCTTC.

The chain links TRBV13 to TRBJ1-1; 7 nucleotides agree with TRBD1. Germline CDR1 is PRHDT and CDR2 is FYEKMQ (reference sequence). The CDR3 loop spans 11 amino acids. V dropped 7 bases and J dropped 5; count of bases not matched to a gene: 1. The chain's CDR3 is CASNRGTEAFF. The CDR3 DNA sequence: TGTGCCAGCAACAGGGGTACTGAAGCTTTCTTT.

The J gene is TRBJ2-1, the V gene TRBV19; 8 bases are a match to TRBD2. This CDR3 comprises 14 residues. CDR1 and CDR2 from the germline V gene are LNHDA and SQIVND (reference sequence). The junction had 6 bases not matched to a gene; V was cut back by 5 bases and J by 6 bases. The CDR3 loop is CASSVIAGSNEQFF. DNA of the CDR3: TGTGCCAGTAGTGTTATAGCGGGGAGCAATGAGCAGTTCTTC.

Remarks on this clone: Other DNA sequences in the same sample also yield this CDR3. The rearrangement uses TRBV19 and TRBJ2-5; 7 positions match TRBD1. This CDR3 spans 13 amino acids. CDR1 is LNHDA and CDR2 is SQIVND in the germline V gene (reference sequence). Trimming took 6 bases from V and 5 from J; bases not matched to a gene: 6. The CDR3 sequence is CASSHDREETQYF. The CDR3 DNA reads TGTGCCAGTAGCCACGACAGGGAGGAGACCCAGTACTTC.

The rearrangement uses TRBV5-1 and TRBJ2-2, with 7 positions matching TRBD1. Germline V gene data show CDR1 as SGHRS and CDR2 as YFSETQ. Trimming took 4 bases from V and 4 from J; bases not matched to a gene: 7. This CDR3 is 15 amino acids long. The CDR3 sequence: CASSIRDSSTGELFF. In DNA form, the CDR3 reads TGCGCCAGCAGCATCCGGGACAGTAGCACCGGGGAGCTGTTTTTT.

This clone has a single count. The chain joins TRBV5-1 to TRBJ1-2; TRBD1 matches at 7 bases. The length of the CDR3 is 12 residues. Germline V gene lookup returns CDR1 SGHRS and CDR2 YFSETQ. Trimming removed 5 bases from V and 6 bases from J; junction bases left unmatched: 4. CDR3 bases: TGCGCCAGCAGGTGGCAGGGGGATGGCTACACCTTC. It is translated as CASRWQGDGYTF. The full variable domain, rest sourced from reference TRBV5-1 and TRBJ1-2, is KAGVTQTPRYLIKTRGQQVTLSCSPISGHRSVSWYQQTPGQGLQFLFEYFSETQRNKGNFPGRFSGRQFSNSRSEMNVSTLELGDSALYLCASRWQGDGYTFGSGTRLTVV.

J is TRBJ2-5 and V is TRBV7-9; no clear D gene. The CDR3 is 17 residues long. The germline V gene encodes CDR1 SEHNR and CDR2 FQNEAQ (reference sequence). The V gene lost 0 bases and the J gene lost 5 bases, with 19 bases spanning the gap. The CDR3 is CASSLALYVPEAETQYF. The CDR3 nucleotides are TGTGCCAGCAGCTTAGCGCTTTACGTCCCTGAGGCGGAGACCCAGTACTTC.

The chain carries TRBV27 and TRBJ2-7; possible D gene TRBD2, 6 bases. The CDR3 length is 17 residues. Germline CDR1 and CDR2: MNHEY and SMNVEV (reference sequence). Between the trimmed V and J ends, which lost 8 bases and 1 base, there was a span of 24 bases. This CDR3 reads CASQTGRGTPQSYEQYF. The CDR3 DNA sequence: TGTGCCAGCCAAACAGGCCGAGGGACTCCACAATCCTACGAGCAGTACTTC.

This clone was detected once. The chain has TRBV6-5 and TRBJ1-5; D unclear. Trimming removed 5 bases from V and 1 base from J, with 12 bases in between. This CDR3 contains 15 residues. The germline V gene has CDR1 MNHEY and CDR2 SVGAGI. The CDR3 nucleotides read TGTGCCAGCAGTATCCTCGGGAACAGCAATCAGCCCCAGCATTTT. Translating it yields CASSILGNSNQPQHF.

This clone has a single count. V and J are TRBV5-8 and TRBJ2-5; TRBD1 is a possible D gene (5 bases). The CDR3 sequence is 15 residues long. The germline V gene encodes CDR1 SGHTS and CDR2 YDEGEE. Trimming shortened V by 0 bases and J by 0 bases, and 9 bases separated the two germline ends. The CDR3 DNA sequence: TGTGCCAGCAGCTTGGGACAGATTAACCAAGAGACCCAGTACTTC. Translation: CASSLGQINQETQYF.

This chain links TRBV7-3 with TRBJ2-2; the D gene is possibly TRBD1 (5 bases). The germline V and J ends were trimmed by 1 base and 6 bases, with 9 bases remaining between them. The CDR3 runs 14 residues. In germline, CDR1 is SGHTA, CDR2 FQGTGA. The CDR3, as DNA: TGTGCCAGCAGCTTAAATTCAGGGTCCGGGGAGCTGTTTTTT. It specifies CASSLNSGSGELFF.

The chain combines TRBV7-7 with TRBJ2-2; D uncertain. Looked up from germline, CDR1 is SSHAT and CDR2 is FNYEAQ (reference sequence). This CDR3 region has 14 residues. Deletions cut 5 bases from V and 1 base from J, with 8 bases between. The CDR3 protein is CASSEDLNTGELFF. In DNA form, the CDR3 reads TGTGCCAGCAGCGAAGACCTGAACACCGGGGAGCTGTTTTTT.

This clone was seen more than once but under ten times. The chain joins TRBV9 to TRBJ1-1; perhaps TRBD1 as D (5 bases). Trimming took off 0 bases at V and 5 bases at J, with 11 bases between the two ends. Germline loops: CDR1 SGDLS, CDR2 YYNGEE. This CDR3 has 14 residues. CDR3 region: CASSVVGAFTEAFF. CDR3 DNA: TGTGCCAGCAGCGTAGTCGGGGCATTTACTGAAGCTTTCTTT.